The 4 T cell receptor beta chains in this list originate from one sample, sequenced in a study of PD-1 blockade in classical Hodgkin lymphoma. Repertoires were generated with immunoSEQ multiplex PCR, while TCRdb's copy carries only in-frame clones and drops some. The sample has just over 60,000 clones; around 89% are singletons. Each patient relapsed following autologous stem cell transplantation, and prior brentuximab vedotin exposure differed. The material sequenced was peripheral blood mononuclear cells (PBMCs), taken at baseline. These receptor sequences come from a human donor with classical Hodgkin lymphoma.

The chain recombines TRBV7-8 with TRBJ2-3, with a weak D call TRBD1 (5 bases). Germline V gene lookup returns CDR1 SGHVS and CDR2 FQNEAQ. V was cut by 3 bases and J by 1 base, with 14 bases left in between. CDR3 length: 16 amino acids. The CDR3 sequence is CASSFRDNQGTDTQYF. The CDR3 DNA is TGTGCCAGCAGCTTCAGGGATAATCAAGGCACAGATACGCAGTATTTT. Full variable domain (rest looked up from reference TRBV7-8 and TRBJ2-3): GAGVSQSPRYKVAKRGQDVALRCDPISGHVSLFWYQQALGQGPEFLTYFQNEAQLDKSGLPSDRFFAERPEGSVSTLKIQRTQQEDSAVYLCASSFRDNQGTDTQYFGPGTRLTVL.

The chain recombines TRBV6-5 with TRBJ2-7; 8 bases map to TRBD1. The V gene end was trimmed by 4 bases and the J gene end by 2 bases; junction bases not matched to a gene: 4. The CDR3 has 14 amino acids. Per germline, CDR1 MNHEY and CDR2 SVGAGI. CDR3 nucleotide sequence: TGTGCCAGCAGTTCAGGGGGCGAGACCTACGAGCAGTACTTC. It encodes CASSSGGETYEQYF.

In regard to this clone: The junction does not match germline at one end; this may be a read error. The chain carries TRBV6-5 and TRBJ1-2, with D tentatively TRBD1 (6 bases). CDR3 length: 9 residues. The germline gives CDR1 MNHEY, CDR2 SVGAGI. In DNA form, the CDR3 reads TGTGCCAGCAGTGGGGGGGCAGTCTTC. It yields the protein CASSGGAVF.

Details on this clone: Other DNA sequences in the same sample also yield this CDR3. The chain couples TRBV11-2 to TRBJ2-2; 10 nucleotides align to TRBD1. Germline V gene data show CDR1 as SGHAT and CDR2 as FQNNGV. V shed 2 bases and J 5 bases; nucleotides not matched to a gene: 8. This CDR3 is built from 17 residues. The CDR3 nucleotides are TGTGCCAGCAGCTTAAGTGGGGACAGGGGTGTTACCGGGGAGCTGTTTTTT. It encodes CASSLSGDRGVTGELFF.